The next 10 T cell receptor beta chains were all read from a single sample in a study of T-cell reconstitution after alpha-beta-depleted transplantation in children. Construction of the TCRbeta library involved unique molecular identifiers. TCRdb recomputed calls from the PCR reads with MiXCR, one row per CDR3 protein. The sample lists over 200,000 distinct CDR3 sequences, roughly 10% occurring once. The sample here was PBMCs, taken before TCRalphabeta/CD19-depleted stem cell transplant. All receptors derive from a child under two years old with acute myeloid leukemia, due to receive a stem cell transplant.

This clonotype appeared many times. The chain recombines TRBV15 with TRBJ2-5; D not resolved. There are 15 residues in the CDR3. V lost 0 bases and J 2 bases, leaving 10 bases between the germline ends. Germline V gene lookup returns CDR1 LNHNV and CDR2 YYDKDF (reference sequence). Here the CDR3 DNA reads TGTGCCACCAGCAGAGATTACTACAAACAAGAGACCCAGTACTTC. The encoded protein is CATSRDYYKQETQYF.

This clonotype showed up many times. The genes are TRBV25-1 and TRBJ1-5; D not resolved. The germline gives CDR1 MGHDK, CDR2 SYGVNS. The CDR3 extends over 13 amino acids. Trimming shortened V by 3 bases and J by 6 bases, and 9 bases separated the two germline ends. The CDR3 coding sequence is TGTGCCAGCAGTGACGGGCCCCCTCAGCCCCAGCATTTT. Amino acids: CASSDGPPQPQHF. Looking up the rest from reference TRBV25-1 and TRBJ1-5 gives the full variable domain: EADIYQTPRYLVIGTGKKITLECSQTMGHDKMYWYQQDPGMELHLIHYSYGVNSTEKGDLSSESTVSRIRTEHFPLTLESARPSHTSQYLCASSDGPPQPQHFGDGTRLSIL.

This clonotype was observed a few times. This chain links TRBV6-5 with TRBJ2-2; 7 nucleotides match TRBD1. Germline V lookup: CDR1 MNHEY, CDR2 SVGAGI. V shed 4 bases, J shed 5 bases, and the junction held 10 bases outside the gene matches. The length of the CDR3 is 16 residues. Here the CDR3 reads CASSSPGGRETGELFF. In nucleotides, the CDR3 is TGTGCCAGCAGTTCCCCAGGGGGAAGAGAAACCGGGGAGCTGTTTTTT.

This clonotype was detected ten times or more. Here the CDR3 DNA reads TGTGCCAGCACCACTACTGCGAACTCTGGAAACACCATATATTTT. Protein: CASTTTANSGNTIYF. V gene TRBV6-5 combines with J gene TRBJ1-3; D gene ambiguous. V was trimmed by 7 bases and J by 0 bases, leaving 13 bases between them. Germline-derived CDR1 and CDR2 are MNHEY and SVGAGI. The CDR3 loop spans 15 amino acids.

This clonotype was seen ten or more times. The chain uses TRBV5-1 and TRBJ2-7; 14 nucleotides match TRBD2. With V trimmed by 0 bases and J by 6 bases, 2 bases remained unmatched. In germline, CDR1 is SGHRS, CDR2 YFSETQ. The CDR3 has 15 residues. CDR3 nucleotides: TGCGCCAGCAGCTTGGAGACTAGCGGGGGGGCCGAGCAGTACTTC. Its translation: CASSLETSGGAEQYF.

This clonotype appeared a few times. The chain employs TRBV20-1 and TRBJ2-6; D not resolved. The germline V gene encodes CDR1 DFQATT and CDR2 SNEGSKA (reference sequence). Trimming cost V 6 bases and J 0 bases, with 12 bases left between them. The CDR3 covers 15 residues. This CDR3 reads CSAPRRSSGANVLTF. The CDR3 DNA is TGCAGTGCCCCCCGACGAAGCTCTGGGGCCAACGTCCTGACTTTC.

Many counts were recorded for this clonotype. The V gene is TRBV6-5, the J gene TRBJ2-6, with D hard to call. V was clipped by 0 bases and J by 0 bases, with 6 bases between them. CDR1 and CDR2 (germline): MNHEY, SVGAGI. This CDR3 region has 16 residues. The chain's CDR3 is CASSYSISSGANVLTF. CDR3 nucleotides: TGTGCCAGCAGTTACTCGATCAGCTCTGGGGCCAACGTCCTGACTTTC.

This clonotype has ten or more counts. The chain joins TRBV18 to TRBJ2-1; D unresolved. Between the trimmed V and J ends, which lost 3 bases and 0 bases, there was a span of 12 bases. In germline, CDR1 is KGHSH, CDR2 LQKENI. This CDR3 region has 16 residues. CDR3 in DNA: TGTGCCAGCTCACCGTTGGCGGCAGACTCCTACAATGAGCAGTTCTTC. Translation: CASSPLAADSYNEQFF.

This chain joins TRBV6-5 and TRBJ2-7, with a weak D call TRBD1 (5 bases). V was trimmed by 0 bases and J by 5 bases, leaving 8 bases between them. CDR1 and CDR2 from the germline V gene are MNHEY and SVGAGI. The CDR3 contains 13 residues. In nucleotides, the CDR3 is TGTGCCAGCAGTTACTCTTCAGGGAACGAGCAGTACTTC. Amino acid sequence: CASSYSSGNEQYF.

The chain recombines TRBV11-2 with TRBJ2-7; 7 nucleotides match TRBD1. Per the germline V gene, CDR1 is SGHAT and CDR2 is FQNNGV. The CDR3 loop spans 17 amino acids. The trim removed 3 bases at V and 2 bases at J, leaving 13 bases unmatched. CDR3 protein: CASSFPLGQVGTYEQYF. In DNA, the CDR3 is TGTGCCAGCAGCTTTCCCCTTGGACAGGTGGGGACCTACGAGCAGTACTTC.